This TCR beta chain was obtained from a study of cytomegalovirus exposure and HLA in healthy donors. Study results and caveats: Altogether, about 160 TCR beta chains were recorded as cytomegalovirus-associated.

The table came from immunoSEQ multiplex PCR; TCRdb's copy has only in-frame clones and leaves some out. The sample consists of more than 100,000 clones, 88% of them appearing once. As to this clone: Its specificity is unknown.

In germline, CDR1 is LGHNA, CDR2 YNFKEQ. V was trimmed by 0 bases and J by 4 bases, leaving 16 bases between them. The CDR3 sequence is 16 residues long. Sequenced material: PBMCs. The receptor was derived from a young woman in good health and CMV-seropositive. This sequence joins TRBV4-2 and TRBJ2-7, with D possibly matching TRBD2 (5 bases). The CDR3 DNA sequence: TGTGCCAGCAGCCAAGACCCCGGGGAACCCACTTACGAGCAGTACTTC. It yields the protein CASSQDPGEPTYEQYF.